This TCR beta chain originates from a study of blood T cells in healthy people across ages. As for the study in general: Every two T cells gave about one barcoded beta molecule via template switching.

With respect to this clonotype: Its specificity is not known.

With a J-beta primer mix and a sample-barcoded 5' primer, a second PCR ran about 7 to 12 cycles. TCRdb analysed the 5' RACE reads with MiXCR anew, one entry per CDR3 protein. The sample consists of 1.5 million to 2 million distinct CDR3 sequences, 28% of them appearing once. Study-level findings and limits: Versus aged donors, long-lived donors had higher diversity and more naive CD4+ cells. Calculation of diversity from one million T cells yielded estimates considered to be underestimates.

The germline CDR1 and CDR2 sequences are MDHEN and SYDVKM. This CDR3 has 14 residues. Trimming removed 7 bases from V and 7 bases from J, with 17 bases in between. The sample taken for sequencing was blood. This chain joins TRBV28 and TRBJ1-5; D remains ambiguous. The source is a woman in her 30s in good health. The CDR3, as DNA: TGTGCCAGCATCCATAGGAGGGCCGGACAGCCCCAGCATTTT. Its translation: CASIHRRAGQPQHF.